What follows is one T cell receptor (beta chain) and its context. Its cognate antigen has yet to be identified. Qualities for individual bases were not recorded, and no much larger clone is one base off. V trim: 6 bases; J trim: 2 bases; unmatched bases: 5. Inclusive of the bounding cysteine and phenylalanine, the CDR3 is 14 residues long. The retained sequence is limited to the CDR3, 42 bases, with the frame set at the first base. CDR1 and CDR2 (MNHEY, SVGAGI) derive from the germline V gene. The data were obtained in a study of blood T cell repertoires in COVID-19 (dated by TCRdb to about 2020). Broadly, across the study: Samples from collaborators originated in the United States, Italy and Spain and spanned both the acute and convalescent phases of COVID-19. The prospective study material was composed of cDNA or gDNA derived from T cells, B-cell-depleted T cells, or PBMCs. The dataset comprised deeply sampled blood TCRbeta repertoires from subjects exposed to, actively infected with, or recovered from COVID-19. The repertoires were released in a freely available public database intended as a resource for research on the immune response to SARS-CoV-2. Samples came from the ongoing ImmuneRACE study (first 160 participants) plus 1,254 subjects from 6 global collaborators. Sample metadata almost always included a de-identified subject ID, COVID-19 status, age in years and sex. Where available, HLA class I and class II types were taken from metadata supplied by the sample provider and were not determined by assay-based typing.

Each collaborating institution followed its own protocols to collect whole blood in K2EDTA tubes. For TCRbeta analysis, collaborator samples were shipped as frozen whole blood, as isolated PBMCs, or as DNA extracted from either sample type. The immunoSEQ Assay, a bias-controlled multiplex PCR, was used to amplify TCRbeta CDR3 regions from genomic DNA. The study's own analysis went as follows. Nucleated cell counts per sample were estimated from amplification of reference gene primers within the assay. To quantify the absolute abundance of each unique TCRbeta CDR3 rearrangement, sequence reads were collapsed and filtered. Productive Simpson clonality was computed per sample as the square root of Simpson's diversity index over productive rearrangements. Imported from immuneACCESS, the table was reduced by TCRdb to in-frame sequences with V and J called. These copies leave out some clones; in studies compared against another copy, an unresolved V gene accounts for under half, and the cause of the remainder is not known. That table gives V, J and clone size, and the DNA gave D and trimming. The sample table holds about 270,000 clones, of which around nine tenths were seen once. About 8.6% of the sample lies in the top ten.

The paper as a whole reports these results and caveats: Clinical and demographic metadata were provided uncurated, with the amount varying by source and participant.

The chain is encoded by TRBV6-5 joined to TRBJ2-7, with TRBD1 matching 9 junction bases. This TCR derives from a man aged 40-50 years with active or convalescent COVID-19. The material sequenced was peripheral blood. The DNA sequence reads TGTGCCAGCAGGGACAGGGGTTACGCCTACGAGCAGTACTTC. Its protein reads: CASRDRGYAYEQYF.